This T cell receptor (beta chain) is from a study of PD-1 blockade in classical Hodgkin lymphoma. Regarding time point: cycle 4 day 1 (C4D1), after around six weeks of nivolumab. Each patient relapsed following autologous stem cell transplantation, and prior brentuximab vedotin exposure differed. Assay: immunoSEQ multiplex PCR; the TCRdb copy retains only in-frame clones and omits some. The table lists roughly 60,000 clones, around 94% of them singletons. Regarding the study as a whole: Compared with baseline, CD4+ but not CD8+ TCR diversity had risen significantly by C4D1.

This clone is a singleton in its sample. Its antigen is not known. Trimming removed 6 bases from V and 9 bases from J, with 12 bases in between. CDR1 and CDR2 from the germline V gene are LNHDA and SQIVND (reference sequence). The CDR3 is 12 residues long. Specimen: peripheral blood mononuclear cells (PBMCs), collected before the fourth cycle of nivolumab. The chain is built from TRBV19 and TRBJ2-1; possibly TRBD1 for D (6 bases). The receptor comes from a human donor with classical Hodgkin lymphoma. The DNA for the CDR3 is TGTGCCAGTAGAACAGGGCTGGCTGAGCAGTTCTTC. Its protein is CASRTGLAEQFF. The full variable domain, rest sourced from reference TRBV19 and TRBJ2-1, is DGGITQSPKYLFRKEGQNVTLSCEQNLNHDAMYWYRQDPGQGLRLIYYSQIVNDFQKGDIAEGYSVSREKKESFPLTVTSAQKNPTAFYLCASRTGLAEQFFGPGTRLTVL.